This entry lists 25 T cell receptor beta chains sequenced from one sample in a study of blood T cell repertoires in COVID-19. TCRdb keeps only in-frame clones here, not all; method: immunoSEQ multiplex PCR. The table includes about 480,000 clones, 89% detected once. The specimen was peripheral blood. Source of these receptors: a young man with COVID-19, enrolled during active disease.

The rearrangement uses TRBV12-3 or TRBV12-4 and TRBJ1-1, with no clear D. The CDR3 has 11 amino acids. Trimming removed 5 bases from V and 13 bases from J, with 14 bases in between. Here the CDR3 reads CASSIYRSNFF. CDR3 sequence (DNA): TGTGCCAGCAGTATATACCGGAGTAATTTCTTT.

V gene TRBV30 combines with J gene TRBJ1-5, with D maybe TRBD1 (6 bases). The V gene lost 6 bases and the J gene lost 6 bases, with 21 bases spanning the gap. This CDR3 is 15 amino acids long. Germline CDR1 reads GTSNPN; CDR2 reads SVGIG (reference sequence). The CDR3 spells CACQDQQGSGQPQHF. The CDR3 bases are TGTGCCTGCCAAGACCAACAGGGATCGGGTCAGCCCCAGCATTTT.

V gene TRBV5-1 combines with J gene TRBJ2-3; possibly TRBD1 for D (5 bases). Looked up from germline, CDR1 is SGHRS and CDR2 is YFSETQ. Trimming cost V 3 bases and J 5 bases, with 13 bases left between them. This CDR3 is 14 amino acids long. The CDR3 loop is CASSSTLGVDTQYF. DNA of the CDR3: TGCGCCAGCAGCTCAACCCTAGGGGTAGATACGCAGTATTTT.

This chain links TRBV5-5 with TRBJ1-5; 7 nucleotides match TRBD1. CDR3 length equals 15 residues. J lost 0 bases, V lost 2 bases, and 2 bases had no gene match. The germline V gene encodes CDR1 SGHKS and CDR2 YYEKEE (reference sequence). In DNA form, the CDR3 reads TGTGCCAGCAGCTTCGAGGGGGCTAGCAATCAGCCCCAGCATTTT. Amino acids: CASSFEGASNQPQHF.

The chain uses TRBV9 and TRBJ2-7, with D possibly TRBD1 on 6 matching bases. There are 13 residues in the CDR3. Trimming removed 3 bases at V and 3 bases at J, with 10 bases between. Germline CDR1 is SGDLS and CDR2 is YYNGEE. The CDR3 coding sequence is TGTGCCAGCAGCGCAACAGGGAACTACGAGCAGTACTTC. Protein sequence: CASSATGNYEQYF.

This clone has a single count. The V call is TRBV7-9, the J call TRBJ2-5; 7 positions match TRBD2. V trimming: 8 bases; J trimming: 5 bases; junction bases outside the gene matches: 14. The V gene's germline CDR1 is SEHNR and CDR2 FQNEAQ (reference sequence). The CDR3 is 15 amino acids. CDR3 amino acids: CASLGGGGRRETQYF. As DNA, the CDR3 is TGTGCCAGCCTGGGAGGCGGGGGAAGGAGGGAGACCCAGTACTTC.

The rearrangement links TRBV5-4 to TRBJ2-3; TRBD1 matches at 8 bases. The germline V gene has CDR1 SGHNT and CDR2 YYREEE (reference sequence). The CDR3 is 15 amino acids. With 5 bases clipped from V and 3 bases from J, the junction kept 8 bases outside the gene matches. CDR3 sequence reads: CASRQGARETDTQYF. CDR3 DNA: TGTGCCAGCAGGCAGGGGGCTCGGGAAACAGATACGCAGTATTTT.

This clone came up once. This chain links TRBV5-1 with TRBJ2-2; 8 bases agree with TRBD1. Germline values: CDR1 SGHRS, CDR2 YFSETQ. V dropped 4 bases and J dropped 1; count of bases not matched to a gene: 3. This CDR3 contains 15 residues. CDR3 in DNA: TGCGCCAGCAGCGTGGACAGGGTGAACACCGGGGAGCTGTTTTTT. Its translation is CASSVDRVNTGELFF. Based on the CDR3 plus reference TRBV5-1 and TRBJ2-2, the full variable domain is KAGVTQTPRYLIKTRGQQVTLSCSPISGHRSVSWYQQTPGQGLQFLFEYFSETQRNKGNFPGRFSGRQFSNSRSEMNVSTLELGDSALYLCASSVDRVNTGELFFGEGSRLTVL.

The V call is TRBV5-1, the J call TRBJ2-1; TRBD2 matches at 8 bases. With V trimmed by 4 bases and J by 0 bases, 6 bases remained unmatched. The CDR3 is 16 amino acids. From germline, CDR1 is SGHRS and CDR2 YFSETQ. This chain's CDR3 is CASSREGTSSYNEQFF. In nucleotides, the CDR3 is TGCGCCAGCAGCCGGGAAGGGACTAGCTCCTACAATGAGCAGTTCTTC.

V gene TRBV7-7 combines with J gene TRBJ2-5, with a possible D match to TRBD2 (6 bases). CDR1 is SSHAT, CDR2 FNYEAQ, per germline (reference sequence). This CDR3 spans 16 amino acids. V was pared by 2 bases and J by 2 bases, with 15 bases between. This CDR3 is CASSLIGSGQQETQYF. The CDR3 DNA reads as TGTGCCAGCAGCTTAATCGGCAGCGGGCAACAAGAGACCCAGTACTTC.

The rearrangement links TRBV29-1 to TRBJ2-1; 10 bases align to TRBD1. The CDR3 is made up of 14 amino acids. J gave up 4 bases and V 4 bases, and 4 bases lay outside the gene matches. CDR1 and CDR2 from the germline V gene are SQVTM and ANQGSEA. The CDR3, as DNA: TGCAGCGTTGGGCGGACAGGGGGGTACAATGAGCAGTTCTTC. Amino acids: CSVGRTGGYNEQFF.

The chain combines TRBV2 with TRBJ2-1; a weak D match, TRBD2 (6 bases). The V end lost 7 bases, the J end lost 4 bases, and 11 bases lay between the germline ends. CDR1 and CDR2 (germline): SNHLY, FYNNEI. The CDR3 spans 13 residues. The CDR3 protein is CASKTGLYNEQFF. In nucleotides, the CDR3 is TGTGCCAGCAAAACGGGACTTTACAATGAGCAGTTCTTC.

The chain is built from TRBV6-6 and TRBJ1-4, with 11 bases matching TRBD1. V was pared by 5 bases and J by 2 bases, with 7 bases of the junction left unmatched. Per germline, CDR1 MNHNY and CDR2 SVGAGI (reference sequence). CDR3 length: 17 residues. CDR3 region: CASSPGTGGWTNEKLFF. CDR3 sequence (DNA): TGTGCCAGCAGTCCAGGGACAGGGGGTTGGACTAATGAAAAACTGTTTTTT.

The chain recombines TRBV16 with TRBJ2-5; 8 bases align to TRBD1. The length of the CDR3 is 14 residues. Germline loops: CDR1 KGHSY, CDR2 FQNENV. V was pared by 4 bases and J by 3 bases, with 4 bases of the junction left unmatched. The CDR3: CASSPGQGEETQYF. CDR3 DNA sequence: TGTGCCAGCAGCCCCGGACAGGGAGAAGAGACCCAGTACTTC.

The rearrangement links TRBV29-1 to TRBJ1-2; D might be TRBD1 (6 bases). The CDR3 is 14 residues long. Trimming removed 6 bases from V and 3 bases from J, with 17 bases in between. Germline V gives CDR1 SQVTM, CDR2 ANQGSEA. The CDR3 nucleotides are TGCAGCGTCTCCCCCCGACAGGCTGACTATGGCTACACCTTC. It encodes CSVSPRQADYGYTF.

The chain joins TRBV18 to TRBJ2-1, with D possibly being TRBD2 (5 bases). There are 15 residues in the CDR3. V lost 1 base and J lost 2, with 9 bases in between. Germline V gene sequence: CDR1 KGHSH, CDR2 LQKENI. CDR3 loop: CASSPLAPPYNEQFF. The CDR3 coding sequence is TGTGCCAGCTCACCACTAGCGCCGCCCTACAATGAGCAGTTCTTC.

The genes are TRBV5-1 and TRBJ2-2, with TRBD1 matching 8 bases. CDR1 is SGHRS, CDR2 YFSETQ, per germline. V shed 5 bases and J 3 bases; nucleotides not matched to a gene: 6. The CDR3 extends over 15 amino acids. CDR3 residues: CASSKQTGDTGELFF. The CDR3 DNA reads TGCGCCAGCAGTAAACAGACAGGGGACACCGGGGAGCTGTTTTTT. Based on the CDR3 plus reference TRBV5-1 and TRBJ2-2, the full variable domain is KAGVTQTPRYLIKTRGQQVTLSCSPISGHRSVSWYQQTPGQGLQFLFEYFSETQRNKGNFPGRFSGRQFSNSRSEMNVSTLELGDSALYLCASSKQTGDTGELFFGEGSRLTVL.

The chain joins TRBV6-5 to TRBJ2-1, with TRBD2 as a possible D gene (5 bases). V shed 8 bases and J shed 8 bases, with 16 bases lying between them. The CDR3 totals 13 residues. Germline V gives CDR1 MNHEY, CDR2 SVGAGI. The CDR3 DNA is TGTGCCAGCGGGGAGACGATGGCCGATGAGCAGTTCTTC. Translation gives CASGETMADEQFF.

The CDR3 here is CASSGGLAGPDTQYF. DNA for the CDR3: TGTGCCAGCAGTGGAGGGCTAGCGGGACCAGATACGCAGTATTTT. The rearrangement uses TRBV9 and TRBJ2-3, with 9 bases lining up with TRBD2. The CDR3 runs to 15 residues. Germline V gene sequence: CDR1 SGDLS, CDR2 YYNGEE. The ends lost 5 bases at V and 4 bases at J; junction bases unmatched: 8.

The J gene is TRBJ1-1, the V gene TRBV7-2; tentatively, D is TRBD1 (5 bases). The CDR3 length is 13 residues. Deletions cut 8 bases from V and 2 bases from J, with 12 bases between. The germline gives CDR1 SGHTA, CDR2 FQGNSA. CDR3 coding DNA: TGTGCCAGCGGTCGACAGTTAAACACTGAAGCTTTCTTT. It yields the protein CASGRQLNTEAFF.

The V call is TRBV5-4, the J call TRBJ1-3; 10 nucleotides align to TRBD1. V shed 5 bases, J shed 7 bases, and the junction held 6 bases outside the gene matches. The germline V gene has CDR1 SGHNT and CDR2 YYREEE (reference sequence). The CDR3 is made up of 14 amino acids. This chain's CDR3 is CASSRQGARNTIYF. The CDR3 DNA sequence: TGTGCCAGCAGTAGACAGGGGGCGCGGAACACCATATATTTT.

In its sample, this clone was seen a few times. The chain combines TRBV7-6 with TRBJ2-7; no firm D call. There are 15 residues in the CDR3. The V gene's germline CDR1 is SGHVS and CDR2 FNYEAQ. V gave up 5 bases and J gave up 0 bases, with 14 bases separating them. CDR3: CASSGGVADSYEQYF. The DNA for the CDR3 is TGTGCCAGCAGCGGCGGAGTCGCCGACTCCTACGAGCAGTACTTC.

The chain uses TRBV11-2 and TRBJ2-7, with D hard to call. V was clipped by 2 bases and J by 9 bases, with 11 bases between them. The CDR3 spans 12 residues. Germline assignment: CDR1 SGHAT and CDR2 FQNNGV. CDR3 sequence reads: CASSLRDVGQYF. CDR3 DNA: TGTGCCAGCAGCTTAAGAGATGTCGGGCAGTACTTC.

In its sample, this clone was seen once. The chain links TRBV19 to TRBJ1-4, with a possible D match to TRBD1 (5 bases). V dropped 5 bases and J dropped 2 bases, with 12 bases sitting between them. The CDR3 is 15 residues long. Germline lookup yields CDR1 LNHDA and CDR2 SQIVND (reference sequence). The CDR3 DNA reads as TGTGCCAGTAGTCACCGACAGAAGACTAATGAAAAACTGTTTTTT. As protein: CASSHRQKTNEKLFF.

The count of this clone is one. The rearrangement uses TRBV6-5 and TRBJ1-1; 7 nucleotides align to TRBD1. Germline V gene sequence: CDR1 MNHEY, CDR2 SVGAGI. Trimming at V came to 6 bases and at J to 3 bases, leaving 7 bases not matched to a gene. CDR3 length: 14 residues. DNA for the CDR3: TGTGCCAGCAGCTTCACAGGGGCGCACACTGAAGCTTTCTTT. It codes for CASSFTGAHTEAFF.